These 19 T cell receptor beta chains were sequenced from one sample in a study of tumor-infiltrating lymphocytes in localized non-small cell lung cancer. The method was immunoSEQ multiplex PCR; TCRdb's version includes in-frame clones alone and lacks a portion of them. The repertoire holds about 16,000 clones, with approximately 71% as singletons. The sample consisted of lung tumor tissue. These receptor sequences come from a human donor with non-small cell lung cancer.

This clone turned up a few times. This sequence joins TRBV30 and TRBJ1-2, with 7 bases fitting TRBD1. This CDR3 contains 15 residues. Germline V gene data show CDR1 as GTSNPN and CDR2 as SVGIG (reference sequence). After removal of 2 bases from V and 4 bases from J, the junction contained 10 bases not matched to a gene. The CDR3 region is CAWSHPTGAVYGYTF. CDR3 sequence (DNA): TGTGCCTGGAGTCACCCAACAGGGGCCGTCTATGGCTACACCTTC.

This clone was seen a single time. The V call is TRBV11-2, the J call TRBJ2-1; maybe TRBD2 (6 bases). Looked up from germline, CDR1 is SGHAT and CDR2 is FQNNGV. CDR3 length: 15 amino acids. The V and J ends lost 0 bases and 5 bases respectively, with 11 bases between them. CDR3 DNA sequence: TGTGCCAGCAGCTTAGACGCGGGGCAGGACAATGAGCAGTTCTTC. This codes for CASSLDAGQDNEQFF.

The chain is built from TRBV9 and TRBJ1-1, with D possibly being TRBD1 (6 bases). Germline V gene lookup returns CDR1 SGDLS and CDR2 YYNGEE. The CDR3 is made up of 15 amino acids. Trimming shortened V by 3 bases and J by 2 bases, and 14 bases separated the two germline ends. The CDR3 coding sequence is TGTGCCAGCAGCGCCTTACAGGACAGTAACACTGAAGCTTTCTTT. Its protein is CASSALQDSNTEAFF.

This clone has more than one count but fewer than ten. J is TRBJ2-6 and V is TRBV5-1, with D hard to call. The CDR3 is 16 amino acids. CDR1 and CDR2 from the germline V gene are SGHRS and YFSETQ. Trimming shortened V by 4 bases and J by 0 bases, and 11 bases separated the two germline ends. DNA of the CDR3: TGCGCCAGCAGCGCAGATGCCAACTCTGGGGCCAACGTCCTGACTTTC. Translated: CASSADANSGANVLTF.

CDR3 sequence: CASSWGRRFTDTQYF. The CDR3 nucleotides read TGCGCCAGCAGCTGGGGGCGGAGGTTCACAGATACGCAGTATTTT. The chain is built from TRBV5-1 and TRBJ2-3, with D possibly matching TRBD1 (6 bases). This CDR3 is built from 15 residues. Germline-derived CDR1 and CDR2 are SGHRS and YFSETQ. Between the trimmed V and J ends, which lost 3 bases and 2 bases, there was a span of 13 bases. Full variable domain (missing parts from reference TRBV5-1 and TRBJ2-3): KAGVTQTPRYLIKTRGQQVTLSCSPISGHRSVSWYQQTPGQGLQFLFEYFSETQRNKGNFPGRFSGRQFSNSRSEMNVSTLELGDSALYLCASSWGRRFTDTQYFGPGTRLTVL.

The chain is built from TRBV5-6 and TRBJ1-2; D uncertain. This CDR3 region has 14 residues. V was trimmed by 0 bases and J by 5 bases, leaving 11 bases between them. CDR1 is SGHDT and CDR2 is YYEEEE in the germline V gene. The CDR3 DNA reads as TGTGCCAGCAGCTTGGGCCTGCCAGTGTATGGCTACACCTTC. Its protein is CASSLGLPVYGYTF.

The chain uses TRBV10-1 and TRBJ2-2; D remains unclear. V was shortened by 4 bases and J by 5 bases, with 8 bases between the two germline ends. CDR1 and CDR2 (germline): WNHNN, SYGVQD (reference sequence). There are 13 residues in the CDR3. CDR3 bases: TGCGCCAGCAGTGTAATAGAGACCGGGGAGCTGTTTTTT. This encodes CASSVIETGELFF.

The sample holds a few counts of this clone. Here the CDR3 DNA reads TGTGCCAGCATCGGGACTAGTGAGAACACCGGGGAGCTGTTTTTT. Encoded protein: CASIGTSENTGELFF. The chain recombines TRBV2 with TRBJ2-2; TRBD2 aligns across 8 bases. Trimming removed 7 bases from V and 1 base from J; junction bases left unmatched: 5. This CDR3 has 15 residues. Germline values: CDR1 SNHLY, CDR2 FYNNEI.

A few counts support this clone. V is TRBV5-1 and J is TRBJ2-1, with 10 bases aligning to TRBD1. With V trimmed by 0 bases and J by 6 bases, 15 bases remained unmatched. From germline, CDR1 is SGHRS and CDR2 YFSETQ. This CDR3 has 19 amino acids. The CDR3 is CASSLEGQGLWGLVNEQFF. In DNA form, the CDR3 reads TGCGCCAGCAGCTTGGAGGGACAGGGGCTTTGGGGGCTAGTCAATGAGCAGTTCTTC.

The CDR3 reads CASSPPGSRLNTEAFF. DNA for the CDR3: TGTGCCAGCAGCCCCCCGGGGTCTCGCCTTAACACTGAAGCTTTCTTT. The chain has TRBV13 and TRBJ1-1; D ambiguous. Between the trimmed V and J ends, which lost 5 bases and 2 bases, there was a span of 18 bases. Germline CDR1 reads PRHDT; CDR2 reads FYEKMQ (reference sequence). The CDR3 has 16 amino acids.

In its sample, this clone was seen a few times. V and J are TRBV7-2 and TRBJ2-2, with unresolved D. The germline gives CDR1 SGHTA, CDR2 FQGNSA. Trimming left V 1 base short and J 0 bases short, with 3 bases between. The CDR3 length is 14 residues. In DNA form, the CDR3 reads TGTGCCAGCAGCTTAGTCGCGAACACCGGGGAGCTGTTTTTT. Protein sequence: CASSLVANTGELFF.

The chain combines TRBV15 with TRBJ2-1; D may be TRBD1 or TRBD2 (6 bases each). Trimming pared 5 bases from V and 8 bases from J, leaving 25 bases between. This CDR3 contains 17 residues. Germline V CDR1 and CDR2: LNHNV, YYDKDF (reference sequence). The CDR3 sequence: CATSSQKGGPGGDEQFF. In DNA, the CDR3 is TGTGCCACCAGCTCCCAAAAGGGGGGCCCGGGCGGCGATGAGCAGTTCTTC.

The chain couples TRBV9 to TRBJ2-7, with D maybe TRBD2 (5 bases). Germline V gene lookup returns CDR1 SGDLS and CDR2 YYNGEE. Trimming removed 4 bases at V and 0 bases at J, with 11 bases between. The CDR3 length is 14 residues. The DNA for the CDR3 is TGTGCCAGCAGCCCAGGTGGGAGCTCCTACGAGCAGTACTTC. This sequence encodes CASSPGGSSYEQYF.

The CDR3 DNA reads as TGTGCCTGGAGTTTCCTAGCGGGAGGGCCTGACGAGCAGTACTTC. Its translation is CAWSFLAGGPDEQYF. The chain uses TRBV30 and TRBJ2-7, with 12 bases identical to TRBD2. The CDR3 spans 15 residues. Germline trimming cut 2 bases from V and 5 bases from J; bases unmatched to any gene: 7. The germline CDR1 and CDR2 sequences are GTSNPN and SVGIG (reference sequence).

Judged by abundance, this clone is medium-sized. This rearrangement joins TRBV30 to TRBJ2-1, with 7 bases identical to TRBD2. Germline V lookup: CDR1 GTSNPN, CDR2 SVGIG (reference sequence). The junction had 5 bases not matched to a gene; V was cut back by 3 bases and J by 9 bases. The CDR3 consists of 12 residues. This chain's CDR3 is CAWRMGGSEQFF. CDR3 coding DNA: TGTGCCTGGAGGATGGGCGGGAGTGAGCAGTTCTTC.

V and J are TRBV9 and TRBJ1-6, with D perhaps matching TRBD1 (5 bases). Germline CDR1 and CDR2: SGDLS and YYNGEE. The V end was cut by 0 bases, the J end by 11 bases, with 12 bases between. The CDR3 runs 14 residues. The CDR3 spells CASSVGDGNPPLHF. In DNA form, the CDR3 reads TGTGCCAGCAGCGTAGGGGACGGGAATCCACCCCTCCACTTT. The complete variable domain, with remaining parts taken from reference TRBV9 and TRBJ1-6, reads DSGVTQTPKHLITATGQRVTLRCSPRSGDLSVYWYQQSLDQGLQFLIQYYNGEERAKGNILERFSAQQFPDLHSELNLSSLELGDSALYFCASSVGDGNPPLHFGNGTRLTVT.

V is TRBV5-1 and J is TRBJ1-2; TRBD1 matches 8 bases. Germline values: CDR1 SGHRS, CDR2 YFSETQ. The CDR3 covers 15 residues. V was clipped by 1 base and J by 4 bases; unmatched bases: 6. CDR3 sequence (DNA): TGCGCCAGCAGCTTGCAGCCACAGGGGGGCTATGGCTACACCTTC. Protein: CASSLQPQGGYGYTF.

This clone was counted only a few times. The rearrangement uses TRBV10-1 and TRBJ1-1; tentative D call: TRBD1 (5 bases). This CDR3 spans 12 amino acids. The V end lost 7 bases, the J end lost 4 bases, and 10 bases lay between the germline ends. Per germline, CDR1 WNHNN and CDR2 SYGVQD (reference sequence). CDR3 residues: CASMGDSTEAFF. CDR3 in DNA: TGCGCCAGCATGGGAGACAGCACTGAAGCTTTCTTT.

The chain combines TRBV11-2 with TRBJ1-3; D is undetermined. The CDR3 extends over 14 amino acids. V lost 8 bases and J lost 0, with 11 bases in between. Germline CDR1 and CDR2: SGHAT and FQNNGV. Here the CDR3 DNA reads TGTGCCAGCTACCACGACGGCTCTGGAAACACCATATATTTT. Amino acid sequence: CASYHDGSGNTIYF.